This T cell receptor (beta chain) stems from a study of blood T cell repertoires in COVID-19. Overall study: Acute and convalescent COVID-19 specimens originated in the United States, Italy and Spain. The cDNA or gDNA used as material had been derived from T cells, B-cell-depleted T cells, or PBMCs.

Per the original data handling: Nucleated cell number was recorded as an estimate derived from reference gene primer amplification. The data were produced by immunoSEQ multiplex PCR, yet TCRdb's version contains in-frame clones alone and is incomplete. That table furnishes V, J and clone size, whereas the DNA furnished D and trimming. The sample holds about 260,000 clones, around 84% seen once. This clone was observed a single time. Sample: peripheral blood. The TCR sequence derives from a man aged 55 to 70 with acute or convalescent COVID-19.

CDR3 in amino acids: CASSLGNRPYGYTF. For the CDR3, the DNA is TGTGCCAGCAGCTTAGGTAACAGACCATATGGCTACACCTTC. The gene calls are TRBV7-9 and TRBJ1-2, with D unresolved. CDR1 SEHNR and CDR2 FQNEAQ come from the germline V gene (reference sequence). This CDR3 has 14 residues. V was cut by 1 base and J by 5 bases, with 11 bases left in between.